This T cell receptor (beta chain) emerged from a study of vaccination effects on CD4 cells after COVID-19 (dated by TCRdb to about 2022). Looking at the study overall: Each participant received two doses of an mRNA SARS-CoV-2 vaccine, either BNT162b2 or mRNA-1273. The full study included 10 COVID-19 convalescent patients and several SARS-CoV-2-naive healthy vaccine recipients. The Oncomine TCR Beta short-read assay on an Illumina iSeq 100 was used to sequence cultures from other donors in the study. SARS-CoV-2 spike-specific CD4+ TCR repertoires from before and after mRNA vaccination were compared in COVID-19 convalescent patients and in infection-naive vaccine recipients. The paper as a whole reports these results and caveats: The study was limited by a small number of convalescent patients and lacked early post-infection timepoints. In healthy vaccine recipients, vaccine-induced clones were almost all SARS-CoV-2 mono-reactive, with only 1 of 255 cross-reactive with common cold coronaviruses. Both infection-induced and vaccine-induced clones contracted markedly at late post-vaccination timepoints, which is consistent with waning T cell responses.

The ViraFEST assay stimulated PBMC with viral peptide pools and then used TCR sequencing to identify antigen-specific CD4+ T cell clonotypes by expansion. After around ten days of culture, CD4+ T cells were isolated with the EasySep CD4+ T cell isolation kit. Healthy vaccine recipients had no prior SARS-CoV-2 infection, confirmed by negative nucleocapsid antibodies before and after vaccination. Some 2 million PBMC per well were cultured with 9 to 10 ug/ml peptides in IMDM containing around 5.3% human AB serum, 10 IU/ml IL-2 and gentamicin. Half of the culture medium was replaced with fresh IL-2-containing medium on days 3 and 7. Unless noted otherwise, every peptide stimulation condition was cultured in triplicate wells. Using Ficoll-Paque Plus gradient centrifugation, PBMC were separated from whole blood and then either used fresh or cryopreserved at -140C. The overlapping peptide pools covered the spike proteins of SARS-CoV-2 as well as those of the common cold coronaviruses HCoV-NL63, HCoV-OC43 and HCoV-229E. The QIAamp micro DNA kit was used to extract genomic DNA from the cultured CD4+ T cells.

With respect to this clone: Its antigen is still unknown. No much larger clonotype is one base removed from it; base qualities were not supplied.

The library was built by means of the immunoSEQ multiplex PCR assay. DNA from the cultured, isolated CD4+ T cells was subjected to TCR beta CDR3 sequencing. In the source study's methods: Non-productive TCR sequences were removed and reads were trimmed to the CDR3 region, keeping CDR3s of at least 7 amino acids. Antigen-specific clonotypes were identified using the MANAFEST web app by comparison of expansion in peptide wells against reference cultures. For clones to be considered positive, expansion at FDR<0.05 versus reference and all other wells, an odds ratio above 5, and a frequency above 0.1% in two replicate wells were required. A clonotype was defined as cross-reactive if the clonotype was significantly expanded both in SARS-CoV-2 spike wells and in at least one common cold coronavirus spike condition. CDR3 similarity was assessed by Levenshtein distance with the stringdist R package, and unrooted trees were built with ape in R 3.6.1. TCRdb retrieved this table from immuneACCESS and kept in-frame rearrangements only. Not all clones are present; in checked studies, unresolved V genes account for under half, and no reason is known for the remainder. That table supplies the V and J calls and clone size; D and trimming were determined from the DNA. This sample comprises roughly 75,000 clones, about 65% of them detected only once. The top ten clones comprise 3.5% to 4.5% of the sample.

The CDR3 goes from the cysteine to the phenylalanine over 14 residues. The read is trimmed to its CDR3 DNA, 42 bases read in frame from base 1. The germline V gene specifies MNHNS as CDR1 and SASEGT as CDR2. Relative to germline, V is 2 bases shorter and J is 7 bases shorter, with 12 bases between their ends. The rearrangement joined TRBV6-1 to TRBJ1-5; the D gene lacks a confident call. Sequences were derived from CD4+ T cells from PBMCs cultured with HCoV-OC43 spike peptides, sampled before COVID-19 vaccination. According to the study, the label for this sample's cell subset or site signals: HCoV-OC43 spike overlapping peptide pool stimulation. The clonotype originates from a human donor who received a COVID-19 vaccine. The CDR3 has the sequence CASSENSGPQPQHF. The nucleotide sequence is TGTGCCAGCAGTGAAAATTCAGGTCCGCAGCCCCAGCATTTT.